This T cell receptor beta chain was profiled in a study of response to subunit inactivated influenza vaccine. TCRdb analysed the RT-PCR reads with MiXCR anew, one entry per CDR3 protein. The sample lists some 570,000 distinct CDR3 sequences; around 11% were seen once. This CDR3 contains 13 residues. Trimming pared 4 bases from V and 0 bases from J, leaving 4 bases between. Germline CDR1 SNHLY, CDR2 FYNNEI. Overall study findings and caveats: Each seasonal influenza vaccination, the authors suggested, recruits few new T cells.

A remark on this clonotype: The target antigen is unknown.

These data were also filed under a second study, of T cells expressing NK-cell markers. From that study: As the method of synthesis, 5'RACE template switching with UMIs yielded TCR beta cDNA. Sorted T-cell subsets CD3+CD56+NKG2C+, CD3+CD56+NKG2C- and CD3+CD56-NKG2C+ were TCR beta-sequenced. Seven sequenced donors out of eight were HCMV-seropositive, one seronegative. The share of CD8+ T cells held by dominant NKG2C+ clonotypes was roughly 1.0-8% in six donors.

Sequences were derived from PBMCs from blood, sampled on the day of vaccination. This receptor was obtained from a man over 45 who received an inactivated influenza vaccine. This chain connects TRBV2 to TRBJ2-1, with D uncertain. The CDR3 nucleotides read TGTGCCAGCAGTGGCTACTCCTACAATGAGCAGTTCTTC. Translation gives CASSGYSYNEQFF.